Listed below are T cell receptor beta chains from one sample, sequenced in a study of T-cell memory formation after mild COVID-19. TCRdb reprocessed the 5' RACE reads with MiXCR, giving one entry per CDR3 protein. The data hold over 250,000 distinct CDR3 sequences, with approximately 15% observed a single time. The specimen was PBMCs or a T cell subset sorted from them (not recorded which). These receptors were obtained from a man aged 18 to 35 who had mild COVID-19 (a few samples of this study predate the infection). Cell type and time point are not known. The CDR3 runs from the conserved cysteine through the conserved F or W. D genes are given only for firm matches. For some rows the clone size is stated as once, few or many, or as a class when expanded; others skip it.

v_call	clone_size	d_call	j_call	cdr3_nt	cdr3_aa
TRBV12-3/TRBV12-4	NA	NA	TRBJ1-1	TGTGCCAGCAGTCGCCTTCAGGGATCTGAAGCTTTCTTT	CASSRLQGSEAFF
TRBV14	few	NA	TRBJ2-3	TGTGCCAGCAGCCATCGGGAGTATTTTACGCAGTATTTT	CASSHREYFTQYF
TRBV5-5	NA	TRBD1	TRBJ1-4	TGTGCCAGCAGCTTGATACAGGGGGATGAAAAACTGTTTTTT	CASSLIQGDEKLFF
TRBV20-1	NA	TRBD1	TRBJ2-1	TGCAGTGCTCCTCGACAGGGCTTAAGCTCCTACAATGAGCAGTTCTTC	CSAPRQGLSSYNEQFF
TRBV29-1	NA	NA	TRBJ2-7	TGCAGCGTTGAAGAGGGGCTAGCCTCGACCTACGAGCAGTACTTC	CSVEEGLASTYEQYF
TRBV7-2	NA	NA	TRBJ2-1	TGTGCCAGCAGCCAAGGAACGGGGGCTGAGCAGTTCTTC	CASSQGTGAEQFF
TRBV10-3	few	NA	TRBJ2-4	TGTGCCATCAGTGACAGGGGGGAGAACATTCAGTACTTC	CAISDRGENIQYF
TRBV20-1	few	NA	TRBJ2-2	TGCAGTGCTACAGGGACCGCGAACACCGGGGAGCTGTTTTTT	CSATGTANTGELFF
TRBV5-1	NA	NA	TRBJ2-1	TGCGCCAGCAGCTTGGCCCCGAGGGTTGCCTACAATGAGCAGTTCTTC	CASSLAPRVAYNEQFF
TRBV7-2	NA	TRBD2	TRBJ2-1	TGTGCCAGCAGCACAAGCGGGGTCTATGAGCAGTTCTTC	CASSTSGVYEQFF
TRBV12-3/TRBV12-4	many	NA	TRBJ1-5	TGTGCCAGCAGCTCCGACTATAGCAATCAGCCCCAGCATTTT	CASSSDYSNQPQHF
TRBV20-1	NA	NA	TRBJ2-1	TGCAGCCGGGGGAAAGAGTACAATGAGCAGTTCTTC	CSRGKEYNEQFF
TRBV9	few	NA	TRBJ1-1	TGTGCCAGCAGCCCAGCCGCGAGGGGCATGAACACTGAAGCTTTCTTT	CASSPAARGMNTEAFF
TRBV6-5	NA	NA	TRBJ1-2	TGTGCCAGCAGTCCAGGGGCGGGGGGCAATTATGGCTACACCTTC	CASSPGAGGNYGYTF
TRBV5-1	NA	NA	TRBJ2-3	TGCGCCAGCAGCTTGGCCCCAGACGGGGGCACAGATACGCAGTATTTT	CASSLAPDGGTDTQYF
TRBV24-1	NA	NA	TRBJ1-2	TGTGCCACCAGAGTGGAAAACGATAACTATGGCTACACCTTC	CATRVENDNYGYTF
TRBV2	NA	TRBD2	TRBJ2-5	TGTGCCAGCACCGGGTTTACTAGCGGGGAACAAGAGACCCAGTACTTC	CASTGFTSGEQETQYF
TRBV7-2	few	TRBD2	TRBJ2-1	TGTGCCAGCAGCTTAGTCCATTCTAGCGGGGGGGCCGCCTACAATGAGCAGTTCTTC	CASSLVHSSGGAAYNEQFF
TRBV7-9	few	NA	TRBJ2-3	TGTGCCAGCAGCTGGATAGGGTCGACAGATACGCAGTATTTT	CASSWIGSTDTQYF
TRBV4-3	NA	NA	TRBJ1-3	TGCGCCAGCAGCTTTTTTGGAGGCTCTGGAAACACCATATATTTT	CASSFFGGSGNTIYF
TRBV5-1	NA	NA	TRBJ1-2	TGCGCCAGCAGCTTGGATCTACCCTATGGCTACACCTTC	CASSLDLPYGYTF
TRBV5-6	NA	NA	TRBJ2-7	TGTGCCAGCAGCTTGAAGGAGCCAGTGGCCTACGAGCAGTACTTC	CASSLKEPVAYEQYF
TRBV2	NA	NA	TRBJ2-2	TGTGCCAGCAGTCCCTGGACAGACGGGGAGCTGTTTTTT	CASSPWTDGELFF
TRBV11-2	NA	NA	TRBJ1-1	TGTGCCAGCAGCTTACACGGGGTTGGGGCTGAAGCTTTCTTT	CASSLHGVGAEAFF
TRBV4-3	many	NA	TRBJ1-6	TGCGCCAGCAGCCAAGGCAGGGACTCACCCCTCCACTTT	CASSQGRDSPLHF
TRBV29-1	few	NA	TRBJ1-1	TGCAGCGTTGATAGGGGACGAAATGAAGCTTTCTTT	CSVDRGRNEAFF
TRBV6-2/TRBV6-3	few	NA	TRBJ1-1	TGTGCCAGCAGTTACGAACGAGGCGACACTGAAGCTTTCTTT	CASSYERGDTEAFF
TRBV4-1	few	NA	TRBJ2-2	TGCGCCAGCAGCCCTAGGGCAATGTCCGGGGAGCTGTTTTTT	CASSPRAMSGELFF
TRBV2	few	NA	TRBJ2-3	TGTGCCAGCAGTGAAGCGGGGCCAGATACGCAGTATTTT	CASSEAGPDTQYF
TRBV3-1	NA	TRBD2	TRBJ2-2	TGTGCCAGCAGCCAAGCCGCGGGGGACCTCAACACCGGGGAGCTGTTTTTT	CASSQAAGDLNTGELFF
TRBV5-1	many	NA	TRBJ2-1	TGCGCCAGCAGCTTCGGTTTAGCCCCGGGATCCACATATTTAAACAATGAGCAGTTCTTC	CASSFGLAPGSTYLNNEQFF
TRBV20-1	NA	NA	TRBJ2-2	TGCAGTGCTAGAAGTTCGTACACCGGGGAGCTGTTTTTT	CSARSSYTGELFF
TRBV30	few	TRBD1	TRBJ1-2	TGTGCCTGGAGTGACGGCGGACAGGGGAGAGGCTACACCTTC	CAWSDGGQGRGYTF
TRBV5-1	few	NA	TRBJ2-5	TGCGCCAGCAGCTTGGGGAGACTATGGGAGACCCAGTACTTC	CASSLGRLWETQYF
TRBV6-5	many	NA	TRBJ2-2	TGTGCCAGCAGTTACCGGGCGACCGGGGAGCTGTTTTTT	CASSYRATGELFF
TRBV5-1	many	TRBD1	TRBJ2-1	TGCGCCAGCAGCCCAGGGGGCATGGATGAGCAGTTCTTC	CASSPGGMDEQFF
TRBV12-3/TRBV12-4	NA	NA	TRBJ2-2	TGTGCCAGCAGTTATTCGGCCGGGGAGCTGTTTTTT	CASSYSAGELFF
TRBV7-2	NA	NA	TRBJ1-2	TGTGCCAGCAGCTTAGATCGGGGGGCGAACTATGGCTACACCTTC	CASSLDRGANYGYTF
TRBV4-3	few	NA	TRBJ1-2	TGCGCCAGCAGCCAAGATCAACAGGGTAGGAGCTACACCTTC	CASSQDQQGRSYTF
TRBV27	few	NA	TRBJ2-3	TGTGCCAGCAGTTTTAGCCCCGGGAAAGATACGCAGTATTTT	CASSFSPGKDTQYF
TRBV19	NA	TRBD2	TRBJ2-1	TGTGCCAGTAGCATAGCGGGGCAGGGGACTAATGAGCAGTTCTTC	CASSIAGQGTNEQFF
TRBV7-8	NA	TRBD1	TRBJ2-1	TGTGCCAGCAGCCCCCAGGGGGTACGGGATGAGCAGTTCTTC	CASSPQGVRDEQFF
TRBV18	NA	TRBD1	TRBJ2-7	TGTGCCAGCTCACACCCGGGACAGGGATTCTACGAGCAGTACTTC	CASSHPGQGFYEQYF
TRBV6-5	NA	NA	TRBJ1-2	TGTGCCAGCAGTTACTCAGCCAGGGCAGGAGGCTACACCTTC	CASSYSARAGGYTF
TRBV7-9	NA	NA	TRBJ1-4	TGTGCCAGCAGCTCCCTGAGCCGGGGCCGTCTGAATGAAAAACTGTTTTTT	CASSSLSRGRLNEKLFF
TRBV7-6	few	TRBD1	TRBJ1-2	TGTGCCAGCAGCGTCGGGACAGGGGCTAACTATGGCTACACCTTC	CASSVGTGANYGYTF
TRBV6-5	NA	NA	TRBJ2-5	TGTGCCAGCAGTTACTCGGGTTCAATAGAGGAAGAGACCCAGTACTTC	CASSYSGSIEEETQYF
TRBV5-4	few	TRBD1	TRBJ2-1	TGTGCCAGCAGCAGACAGGGTGAGCAGTTCTTC	CASSRQGEQFF
TRBV6-5	few	TRBD1	TRBJ2-4	TGTGCCAGCAGTACAGGGGCGGTGAACATTCAGTACTTC	CASSTGAVNIQYF
TRBV21-1	few	NA	TRBJ1-4	TGTGCCAGCAGCAAAGCTACGAGAGATGGGGACACCAGGGGTAATGAAAAACTGTTTTTT	CASSKATRDGDTRGNEKLFF